This paragraph reports one T cell receptor (beta chain). The data derive from a study of cytomegalovirus exposure and HLA in healthy donors. The PCR made use of 60 Vbeta and 13 Jbeta primers. Here immunoSEQ multiplex PCR was the method, and the copy in TCRdb shows in-frame clones only, minus some. The sample has 130,000 to 150,000 clones, about 80% seen once. V was trimmed by 0 bases and J by 0 bases, leaving 8 bases between them. This CDR3 region has 15 residues. Germline values: CDR1 SGHRS, CDR2 YFSETQ. What was sequenced was PBMCs. The V gene is TRBV5-1, the J gene TRBJ2-3; a weak D match, TRBD1 (5 bases). The source of this sequence is a man in his forties in good health and CMV-seronegative. In nucleotides, the CDR3 is TGCGCCAGCAGCTTGGTGGCAGGGAGCACAGATACGCAGTATTTT. It translates to CASSLVAGSTDTQYF.